The 26 T cell receptor beta chains reported below all come from one sample, sequenced in a study of CD8+ T cells in alopecia areata. Following RNA extraction, reverse transcription yielded cDNA that acted as the sequencing template. TCRdb's copy holds only in-frame clones and misses some; the assay was immunoSEQ multiplex PCR. This table holds about 220,000 clones, about 57% found once. Treatment of the sample: oral pan-JAK inhibitor, 5-10 mg twice daily. Sequencing used CD4+ T cells sorted from blood, obtained at week 4, from a patient treated with tofacitinib. The receptors derive from a human donor with alopecia areata.

The gene calls are TRBV29-1 and TRBJ1-2; no reliable D call. There are 9 residues in the CDR3. The V gene lost 3 bases and the J gene lost 8 bases, with 4 bases spanning the gap. In germline, CDR1 is SQVTM, CDR2 ANQGSEA. The CDR3 DNA follows: TGCAGCGTTGATGAGGGCTACACCTTC. Translating gives CSVDEGYTF.

The chain couples TRBV2 to TRBJ1-5; 11 bases fit TRBD1. V trimming: 6 bases; J trimming: 6 bases; junction bases outside the gene matches: 1. The CDR3 runs to 13 residues. Germline CDR1 is SNHLY and CDR2 is FYNNEI. The CDR3 sequence: CASSGTGGQPQHF. The CDR3 DNA is TGTGCCAGCAGCGGGACAGGGGGTCAGCCCCAGCATTTT.

This rearrangement joins TRBV5-1 to TRBJ1-2; TRBD1 aligns across 9 bases. The CDR3 loop spans 14 amino acids. V was pared by 2 bases and J by 6 bases, with 5 bases of the junction left unmatched. Germline lookup yields CDR1 SGHRS and CDR2 YFSETQ. The CDR3 here is CASSLQGAEDGYTF. The CDR3 nucleotides are TGCGCCAGCAGCTTACAGGGGGCAGAAGATGGCTACACCTTC.

This chain connects TRBV10-2 to TRBJ2-7, with D uncertain. The V gene lost 0 bases and the J gene lost 0 bases, with 15 bases spanning the gap. This CDR3 is 17 amino acids long. Germline V gene sequence: CDR1 WSHSY, CDR2 SAAADI. CDR3 region: CASSESRLPRNSYEQYF. As DNA, the CDR3 is TGCGCCAGCAGTGAGTCTAGGTTGCCCAGGAACTCCTACGAGCAGTACTTC.

The chain is built from TRBV29-1 and TRBJ2-1, with 8 bases aligning to TRBD1. With V trimmed by 7 bases and J by 14 bases, 13 bases remained unmatched. Germline CDR1 reads SQVTM; CDR2 reads ANQGSEA. The CDR3 covers 12 residues. The chain's CDR3 is CSAKKGQGTKFF. The CDR3, as DNA: TGCAGCGCGAAAAAAGGACAGGGTACTAAGTTCTTC.

The chain couples TRBV5-1 to TRBJ2-7; 7 nucleotides align to TRBD1. Germline values: CDR1 SGHRS, CDR2 YFSETQ. CDR3 length equals 14 residues. V lost 4 bases and J lost 5; bases outside the gene matches: 9. The CDR3 DNA reads as TGCGCCAGCAGCCAGGGACAGCTAGGCGACGAGCAGTACTTC. It specifies CASSQGQLGDEQYF.

The V gene is TRBV29-1, the J gene TRBJ2-4, with 10 bases that match TRBD1. From germline, CDR1 is SQVTM and CDR2 ANQGSEA. The junction had 0 bases not matched to a gene; V was cut back by 7 bases and J by 6 bases. This CDR3 is 11 amino acids long. The CDR3 DNA reads TGCAGCGGGGACAGGGGAAACATTCAGTACTTC. Amino acid sequence: CSGDRGNIQYF.

The chain uses TRBV7-2 and TRBJ1-1, with D possibly matching TRBD1 (6 bases). Germline lookup yields CDR1 SGHTA and CDR2 FQGNSA. The CDR3 spans 15 residues. V dropped 5 bases and J dropped 1 base, with 14 bases sitting between them. CDR3 nucleotides: TGTGCCAGCAGCACGCTAGGGGGAGCGAACACTGAAGCTTTCTTT. Translating it yields CASSTLGGANTEAFF.

This clone was seen a handful of times. J is TRBJ1-1 and V is TRBV28, with D maybe TRBD1 (6 bases). The germline CDR1 and CDR2 sequences are MDHEN and SYDVKM. V was cut by 6 bases and J by 6 bases, with 14 bases left in between. The CDR3 sequence is 13 residues long. CDR3 in amino acids: CASRTANRAEAFF. The CDR3 DNA is TGTGCCAGCAGGACGGCGAACAGGGCTGAAGCTTTCTTT.

This chain links TRBV9 with TRBJ2-4; D is unclear. Trimming removed 0 bases at V and 0 bases at J, with 13 bases between. Germline CDR1 is SGDLS and CDR2 is YYNGEE. The CDR3 is made up of 17 amino acids. The CDR3 DNA reads as TGTGCCAGCAGCGTAGACGGTCCTTTTGGAGCCAAAAACATTCAGTACTTC. Translated, it gives CASSVDGPFGAKNIQYF.

This clone was picked up a small number of times. The chain couples TRBV27 to TRBJ2-1; 13 bases map to TRBD2. This CDR3 has 16 residues. CDR1 MNHEY and CDR2 SMNVEV come from the germline V gene (reference sequence). V gave up 6 bases and J gave up 5 bases; unmatched junction bases: 7. The CDR3 reads CASSLRLAGGNNEQFF. CDR3 DNA sequence: TGTGCCAGCAGCCTCCGACTAGCGGGGGGAAACAATGAGCAGTTCTTC.

The rearrangement joins TRBV29-1 to TRBJ2-1, with D perhaps being TRBD1 or TRBD2 (9 bases each). The CDR3 length is 17 residues. Trimming cost V 1 base and J 5 bases, with 21 bases left between them. Germline V CDR1 and CDR2: SQVTM, ANQGSEA. CDR3 nucleotide sequence: TGCAGCGTTGAAGGCCTAGCGGGACAGGGTTGGAACAATGAGCAGTTCTTC. Residues: CSVEGLAGQGWNNEQFF.

The chain uses TRBV5-1 and TRBJ2-7; the match to TRBD1 covers 9 bases. CDR3 length: 14 amino acids. The ends lost 6 bases at V and 3 bases at J; junction bases unmatched: 7. Looked up from germline, CDR1 is SGHRS and CDR2 is YFSETQ. The CDR3 region has the DNA TGCGCCAGCAAATCCGGGACAGGGTTCTACGAGCAGTACTTC. Amino acids: CASKSGTGFYEQYF.

The chain has TRBV6-1 and TRBJ1-6; D remains unclear. Trimming shortened V by 6 bases and J by 2 bases, and 23 bases separated the two germline ends. The CDR3 spans 19 residues. Germline V lookup: CDR1 MNHNS, CDR2 SASEGT. The CDR3 coding sequence is TGTGCCAGCAGGGAACCGGGCCCTCTAAGTCTACCCTATAATTCACCCCTCCACTTT. It specifies CASREPGPLSLPYNSPLHF.

V usage is TRBV9 and J usage is TRBJ2-2; 11 nucleotides agree with TRBD2. V gave up 0 bases and J gave up 6 bases; unmatched junction bases: 4. The length of the CDR3 is 16 residues. Per the germline V gene, CDR1 is SGDLS and CDR2 is YYNGEE. This chain's CDR3 is CASSVVSLAGAGELFF. The CDR3 DNA reads as TGTGCCAGCAGCGTAGTATCACTAGCGGGGGCCGGGGAGCTGTTTTTT.

This clone was picked up a small number of times. The CDR3: CASSLESGENTDTQYF. DNA of the CDR3: TGTGCCAGCAGCTTGGAAAGCGGGGAGAACACAGATACGCAGTATTTT. This chain links TRBV5-4 with TRBJ2-3; 7 bases fit TRBD2. The germline V gene has CDR1 SGHNT and CDR2 YYREEE (reference sequence). V lost 0 bases to trimming and J lost 2 bases; unmatched junction nucleotides: 6. This CDR3 region has 16 residues. The complete variable domain, with remaining parts taken from reference TRBV5-4 and TRBJ2-3, reads ETGVTQSPTHLIKTRGQQVTLRCSSQSGHNTVSWYQQALGQGPQFIFQYYREEENGRGNFPPRFSGLQFPNYSSELNVNALELDDSALYLCASSLESGENTDTQYFGPGTRLTVL.

This clone was counted a few times. The chain employs TRBV29-1 and TRBJ2-7; TRBD1 aligns across 7 bases. This CDR3 contains 11 residues. V was pared by 6 bases and J by 5 bases, with 4 bases of the junction left unmatched. CDR1 is SQVTM and CDR2 is ANQGSEA in the germline V gene. The CDR3 loop is CSVKTGNEQYF. CDR3 nucleotides: TGCAGCGTCAAGACAGGGAACGAGCAGTACTTC.

The rearrangement joins TRBV29-1 to TRBJ2-7, with 7 bases identical to TRBD2. Unmatched junction bases numbered 2, after V lost 1 base and J lost 5 bases. The CDR3 spans 12 residues. Germline CDR1 reads SQVTM; CDR2 reads ANQGSEA. The DNA for the CDR3 is TGCAGCGTTGAAGGCGCGGGAGACGAGCAGTACTTC. It codes for CSVEGAGDEQYF.

This clone was seen a few times. The rearrangement joins TRBV6-5 to TRBJ1-1, with D unclear. The germline V and J ends were trimmed by 5 bases and 4 bases, with 8 bases remaining between them. This CDR3 is built from 12 residues. The germline gives CDR1 MNHEY, CDR2 SVGAGI. CDR3 DNA: TGTGCCAGCAGTCAGGTGTCCACTGAAGCTTTCTTT. Protein: CASSQVSTEAFF.

This clone has only a few counts. The genes are TRBV5-4 and TRBJ1-2; 8 bases fit TRBD1. This CDR3 has 15 residues. The V and J ends lost 1 base and 5 bases, in that order; junction bases with no gene match: 7. CDR1 is SGHNT, CDR2 YYREEE, per germline (reference sequence). The CDR3 spells CASSLIVDRGYGYTF. The CDR3 DNA reads TGTGCCAGCAGCTTGATAGTCGACAGGGGATATGGCTACACCTTC.

The J gene is TRBJ2-4, the V gene TRBV4-3, with TRBD2 identical over 8 bases. V shed 3 bases, J shed 0 bases, and the junction held 4 bases outside the gene matches. The CDR3 length is 16 residues. CDR1 is LGHNA, CDR2 YSLEER, per germline. The CDR3 region has the DNA TGCGCCAGCAGCCAGGTAGCGGGGATAGCCAAAAACATTCAGTACTTC. This gives the protein CASSQVAGIAKNIQYF.

The J gene is TRBJ2-7, the V gene TRBV5-1; D uncertain. The CDR3 loop spans 15 amino acids. Germline V gene sequence: CDR1 SGHRS, CDR2 YFSETQ. V was pared by 0 bases and J by 0 bases, with 10 bases between. CDR3 DNA: TGCGCCAGCAGCTTGGCCGCTAGGAGCTCCTACGAGCAGTACTTC. Translation: CASSLAARSSYEQYF.

This sequence joins TRBV6-6 and TRBJ2-7; possible D gene TRBD1, 5 bases. The CDR3 is 13 residues long. With 1 base removed from V and 3 bases from J, the gap between germline ends came to 7 bases. In germline, CDR1 is MNHNY, CDR2 SVGAGI (reference sequence). The CDR3 here is CASSYLGHYEQYF. CDR3 nucleotide sequence: TGTGCCAGCAGTTACTTGGGGCACTACGAGCAGTACTTC.

Here the CDR3 DNA reads TGCAGCGCGGGACAGGGAGAGCAGTTCTTC. This encodes CSAGQGEQFF. The gene calls are TRBV29-1 and TRBJ2-1; 9 nucleotides agree with TRBD1. The germline V gene encodes CDR1 SQVTM and CDR2 ANQGSEA. Germline trimming cut 7 bases from V and 10 bases from J; bases unmatched to any gene: 2. CDR3 length: 10 amino acids.

The chain recombines TRBV11-2 with TRBJ2-7, with 8 bases matching TRBD2. Germline loops: CDR1 SGHAT, CDR2 FQNNGV. This CDR3 region has 14 residues. Losses at the gene ends were 3 bases for V and 4 bases for J; bases not matched to a gene: 5. The DNA of the CDR3 is TGTGCCAGCAGCTTTACTAGCGGTTCATACGAGCAGTACTTC. This translates into CASSFTSGSYEQYF.

This chain joins TRBV4-2 and TRBJ1-2; D not certain. Germline V gives CDR1 LGHNA, CDR2 YNFKEQ. The ends were cut back, 7 bases at V and 4 bases at J, with 13 bases in the middle. The CDR3 is made up of 13 amino acids. CDR3 residues: CASTGTTLYGYTF. CDR3 DNA sequence: TGTGCCAGCACTGGCACGACGCTCTATGGCTACACCTTC.